Each of the 17 T cell receptor beta chains below was sequenced from the same sample in a study of CD8 T cells in ankylosing spondylitis. TCRdb re-derived calls from the 5' RACE reads in MiXCR, one entry per CDR3 protein. The profile shows a few hundred thousand distinct CDR3 sequences, roughly 20% of them singletons. The material sequenced was blood, either unsorted or a sorted T cell fraction (not recorded which). The source of these receptors is a female donor with ankylosing spondylitis or in good health (not recorded which).

This clonotype was seen a handful of times. V gene TRBV5-5 combines with J gene TRBJ1-1, with TRBD1 as a possible D gene (5 bases). The CDR3 loop spans 12 amino acids. Germline V CDR1 and CDR2: SGHKS, YYEKEE (reference sequence). V was trimmed by 1 base and J by 8 bases, leaving 9 bases between them. CDR3 coding DNA: TGTGCCAGCAGCTTGAGGACAACCGAAGCTTTCTTT. It codes for CASSLRTTEAFF. Drawing the rest from reference TRBV5-5 and TRBJ1-1, the complete variable domain is DAGVTQSPTHLIKTRGQQVTLRCSPISGHKSVSWYQQVLGQGPQFIFQYYEKEERGRGNFPDRFSARQFPNYSSELNVNALLLGDSALYLCASSLRTTEAFFGQGTRLTVV.

The genes are TRBV20-1 and TRBJ2-3, with 7 bases matching TRBD1. The CDR3 sequence is 12 residues long. With V trimmed by 4 bases and J by 6 bases, 4 bases remained unmatched. The germline gives CDR1 DFQATT, CDR2 SNEGSKA (reference sequence). The CDR3 DNA reads TGCAGTGCTACAGGGGGACGGGATACGCAGTATTTT. Amino acids: CSATGGRDTQYF.

The chain recombines TRBV15 with TRBJ2-7; possibly TRBD2 for D (7 bases). V lost 5 bases and J 4 bases, leaving 15 bases between the germline ends. This CDR3 has 14 residues. Germline lookup yields CDR1 LNHNV and CDR2 YYDKDF (reference sequence). CDR3 sequence (DNA): TGTGCCACCAGCGAGGGACGGGGGGCATACGAGCAGTACTTC. It specifies CATSEGRGAYEQYF.

This CDR3 is CASSHWGEQYF. Here the CDR3 DNA reads TGTGCCAGCAGCCACTGGGGAGAGCAGTACTTC. The rearrangement uses TRBV3-1 and TRBJ2-7, with D unclear. The CDR3 length is 11 residues. CDR1 LGHDT and CDR2 YNNKEL come from the germline V gene (reference sequence). V was pared by 3 bases and J by 7 bases, with 7 bases between.

V and J are TRBV7-9 and TRBJ1-2; D may be TRBD1 (6 bases). Germline CDR1 reads SEHNR; CDR2 reads FQNEAQ (reference sequence). V gave up 8 bases and J gave up 3 bases, with 16 bases separating them. The CDR3 length is 14 residues. The CDR3: CASGWGLRDYGYTF. The CDR3 bases are TGTGCCAGCGGGTGGGGGCTACGCGACTATGGCTACACCTTC.

Only a few counts were recorded for this clonotype. The chain uses TRBV7-2 and TRBJ2-7; 9 positions match TRBD2. The CDR3 sequence is 17 residues long. V lost 2 bases, J lost 3 bases, and 11 bases stayed unmatched. Germline V CDR1 and CDR2: SGHTA, FQGNSA. DNA of the CDR3: TGTGCCAGCAGCTTAAGAACTAGCGGGTCTCCACACTACGAGCAGTACTTC. It translates to CASSLRTSGSPHYEQYF.

This chain connects TRBV20-1 to TRBJ1-1; D gene uncertain. V lost 3 bases and J lost 7, with 6 bases in between. Germline V gives CDR1 DFQATT, CDR2 SNEGSKA (reference sequence). The CDR3 extends over 10 amino acids. This CDR3 reads CSARVFEAFF. The CDR3 coding sequence is TGCAGTGCTAGGGTCTTTGAAGCTTTCTTT.

V is TRBV6-5 and J is TRBJ2-7, with D perhaps matching TRBD2 (6 bases). V shed 0 bases and J shed 5 bases, with 17 bases lying between them. CDR1 is MNHEY and CDR2 is SVGAGI in the germline V gene. The CDR3 length is 16 residues. The CDR3 DNA reads as TGTGCCAGCAGTTACTCTGGCGGGGCGTTCGAGGACGAGCAGTACTTC. Translating it yields CASSYSGGAFEDEQYF.

This clonotype occurred many times. The rearrangement uses TRBV7-6 and TRBJ2-2; D might be TRBD1 (6 bases). CDR3 length: 16 residues. V lost 5 bases to trimming and J lost 4 bases, with 17 bases between them. Germline CDR1 is SGHVS and CDR2 is FNYEAQ. DNA of the CDR3: TGTGCCAGCAGCAGGGGACATCTTGAGGGCACCGGGGAGCTGTTTTTT. Its protein product is CASSRGHLEGTGELFF.

This clonotype was seen repeatedly, ten times or more. The chain uses TRBV5-1 and TRBJ1-4; D is perhaps TRBD1 (5 bases). Trimming shortened V by 0 bases and J by 5 bases, and 5 bases separated the two germline ends. The length of the CDR3 is 13 residues. The germline CDR1 and CDR2 sequences are SGHRS and YFSETQ. The CDR3 nucleotides are TGCGCCAGCAGCTTGGGACAGAATGAAAAACTGTTTTTT. Residues: CASSLGQNEKLFF. Looking up the rest from reference TRBV5-1 and TRBJ1-4 gives the full variable domain: KAGVTQTPRYLIKTRGQQVTLSCSPISGHRSVSWYQQTPGQGLQFLFEYFSETQRNKGNFPGRFSGRQFSNSRSEMNVSTLELGDSALYLCASSLGQNEKLFFGSGTQLSVL.

This clonotype showed up just a few times. The V call is TRBV4-3, the J call TRBJ1-2, with D perhaps matching TRBD1 (6 bases). CDR1 and CDR2 (germline): LGHNA, YSLEER. V was cut by 0 bases and J by 8 bases, with 13 bases left in between. The CDR3 is 14 amino acids. The CDR3 nucleotides read TGCGCCAGCAGCCAAGATTCGGGGGGCCGGGGCTACACCTTC. This translates into CASSQDSGGRGYTF.

This chain uses TRBV12-3 or TRBV12-4 with TRBJ2-7; 10 bases line up with TRBD1. Trimming at V came to 6 bases and at J to 11 bases, leaving 10 bases not matched to a gene. The CDR3 is 13 amino acids. The CDR3 DNA reads as TGTGCCAGCAGCCCAAATTGGGACAGGGGAAAGTACTTC. Translating it yields CASSPNWDRGKYF.

The rearrangement uses TRBV21-1 and TRBJ1-1; TRBD1 is the table's D call and was not checked against the DNA. TRBV21-1 is an annotated pseudogene. This CDR3 spans 12 amino acids. In DNA, the CDR3 is TGTGCCATCCTACAGGTTAGAACTGAAGCTTTCTTT. This codes for CAILQVRTEAFF.

This clonotype was observed at least ten times. The chain employs TRBV5-1 and TRBJ2-5; TRBD2 is a possible D gene (6 bases). V gave up 3 bases and J gave up 3 bases, with 9 bases separating them. The germline CDR1 and CDR2 sequences are SGHRS and YFSETQ. This CDR3 has 13 residues. The CDR3 DNA reads TGCGCCAGCAGCTGGGGGGAGGAAGAGACCCAGTACTTC. This translates into CASSWGEEETQYF.

This clonotype came up a few times. V and J are TRBV20-1 and TRBJ2-3, with TRBD2 matching over 7 bases. Trimming cost V 4 bases and J 1 base; bases outside gene matches: 5. Germline-derived CDR1 and CDR2 are DFQATT and SNEGSKA (reference sequence). This CDR3 is built from 14 residues. CDR3 protein: CSATRRERTDTQYF. The CDR3 DNA reads TGCAGTGCTACCAGGCGGGAGCGCACAGATACGCAGTATTTT.

This clonotype was recorded many times. The chain uses TRBV20-1 and TRBJ2-7; 13 nucleotides line up with TRBD2. This CDR3 comprises 15 residues. Germline CDR1 is DFQATT and CDR2 is SNEGSKA (reference sequence). Losses at the gene ends were 2 bases for V and 2 bases for J; bases not matched to a gene: 3. The CDR3 DNA sequence: TGCAGTGCTAGACCCGGGACTAGCGGGACCTACGAGCAGTACTTC. This translates into CSARPGTSGTYEQYF.

The CDR3 nucleotides are TGTGCCAGCAGTCAGGACAGGGGGCCCGAGCAGTACTTC. This codes for CASSQDRGPEQYF. V usage is TRBV6-1 and J usage is TRBJ2-7; 11 bases line up with TRBD1. The CDR3 spans 13 residues. Trimming removed 5 bases from V and 6 bases from J; junction bases left unmatched: 3. Germline assignment: CDR1 MNHNS and CDR2 SASEGT.